The next 20 T cell receptor beta chains were all read from a single sample in a study of T cells after yellow fever vaccination. TCRdb passed the 5' RACE reads through MiXCR, listing each CDR3 protein once. The sample has 9,500 to 15,000 distinct CDR3 sequences; roughly 5.8% are singletons. Sequences were derived from PBMCs, either bulk or a sorted T-cell subset (CD4+, CD8+, memory, or dextramer-sorted; not recorded which), sampled on the day of the yellow fever booster vaccination. These receptors were taken from a man under 40 who received the YFV17D yellow fever vaccine.

The rearrangement links TRBV3-1 to TRBJ2-7; D is undetermined. The CDR3 spans 13 residues. Trimming removed 6 bases at V and 2 bases at J, with 11 bases between. Germline values: CDR1 LGHDT, CDR2 YNNKEL (reference sequence). In nucleotides, the CDR3 is TGTGCCAGCAGTCAGGTGGCCACCTACGAGCAGTACTTC. Residues: CASSQVATYEQYF.

By its share, this clonotype is medium-sized. The chain uses TRBV5-1 and TRBJ1-2; TRBD1 agrees at 8 bases. The trim removed 2 bases at V and 0 bases at J, leaving 0 bases unmatched. Germline V lookup: CDR1 SGHRS, CDR2 YFSETQ. The CDR3 spans 14 residues. Here the CDR3 DNA reads TGCGCCAGCAGCTTACAGGGGGCTAACTATGGCTACACCTTC. Its translation is CASSLQGANYGYTF.

Concerning this clonotype: A much larger clone is a single base away; this may be a read error. V gene TRBV16 combines with J gene TRBJ1-5, with D unclear. The CDR3 totals 13 residues. V was trimmed by 9 bases and J by 3 bases, leaving 12 bases between them. From germline, CDR1 is KGHSY and CDR2 FQNENV. Here the CDR3 DNA reads TGTGCCAGTGTACAGTGGATCAATCAGCCCCAGCATTTT. Protein product: CASVQWINQPQHF.

This clonotype is medium-sized by share. The rearrangement links TRBV29-1 to TRBJ2-5, with D possibly TRBD1 on 6 matching bases. The CDR3 runs to 13 residues. Germline lookup yields CDR1 SQVTM and CDR2 ANQGSEA. The ends were cut back, 3 bases at V and 5 bases at J, with 13 bases in the middle. In DNA form, the CDR3 reads TGCAGCGTTGAGCGTGGTCAGGGGGAGACCCAGTACTTC. Translation gives CSVERGQGETQYF.

In its sample, this clonotype is medium-sized. This chain connects TRBV3-1 to TRBJ2-5; D not certain. The CDR3 totals 13 residues. Germline V gives CDR1 LGHDT, CDR2 YNNKEL (reference sequence). Between the trimmed V and J ends, which lost 4 bases and 5 bases, there was a span of 11 bases. CDR3 region: CASSLRSQETQYF. The DNA for the CDR3 is TGTGCCAGCAGCCTCAGGAGCCAGGAGACCCAGTACTTC.

In this sample, this clonotype turned up many times. V and J are TRBV6-1 and TRBJ1-2; tentative D call: TRBD1 (5 bases). Germline CDR1 and CDR2: MNHNS and SASEGT. The CDR3 covers 14 residues. V lost 4 bases, J lost 4 bases, and 13 bases lay in between. Written as DNA, the CDR3 is TGTGCCAGCAGTGGGGGCAGGACTCTCTATGGCTACACCTTC. This gives the protein CASSGGRTLYGYTF.

This clonotype is termed medium-sized. The chain couples TRBV15 to TRBJ2-1; D ambiguous. CDR1 is LNHNV, CDR2 YYDKDF, per germline (reference sequence). Trimming pared 3 bases from V and 10 bases from J, leaving 22 bases between. CDR3 length: 16 residues. The CDR3 DNA follows: TGTGCCACCAGCAGGGAAATTGGGCCCCCCCAATCCGAGCAGTTCTTC. Its protein is CATSREIGPPQSEQFF.

Judged by abundance, this clonotype is medium-sized. V usage is TRBV20-1 and J usage is TRBJ2-2; 8 bases agree with TRBD2. V was pared by 0 bases and J by 6 bases, with 12 bases of the junction left unmatched. Germline loops: CDR1 DFQATT, CDR2 SNEGSKA (reference sequence). The CDR3 runs 17 residues. DNA for the CDR3: TGCAGTGCTAGAGATCTATCGAGCGGGAGTATATCCGGGGAGCTGTTTTTT. This encodes CSARDLSSGSISGELFF.

This clonotype was recorded a few times. This may stem from a read error, because a much larger clone lies one nucleotide away. The CDR3 DNA sequence: TGTGCCTGCAGCCAAAGGGGGGGACCTAACACAGATACGCAGTATTTT. This encodes CACSQRGGPNTDTQYF. This chain links TRBV3-1 with TRBJ2-3; possible D gene TRBD2, 7 bases. CDR3 length equals 16 residues. Germline loops: CDR1 LGHDT, CDR2 YNNKEL (reference sequence).

This clonotype was recorded at least ten times. For the CDR3, the DNA is TGCGCCAGCAGCTTGTATGGCGAGCAGTACTTC. This translates into CASSLYGEQYF. The chain links TRBV5-1 to TRBJ2-7; D ambiguous. The CDR3 sequence is 11 residues long. Germline V gene lookup returns CDR1 SGHRS and CDR2 YFSETQ. Trimming cost V 1 base and J 6 bases, with 5 bases left between them.

This clonotype showed up many times. This rearrangement joins TRBV5-1 to TRBJ2-2; possibly TRBD1 for D (6 bases). In germline, CDR1 is SGHRS, CDR2 YFSETQ. This CDR3 region has 15 residues. V lost 1 base and J lost 2, with 9 bases in between. This CDR3 reads CASSLPRGNTGELFF. In DNA form, the CDR3 reads TGCGCCAGCAGCTTGCCCAGGGGAAACACCGGGGAGCTGTTTTTT.

This clonotype was counted ten times or more. V usage is TRBV30 and J usage is TRBJ2-7; possible D gene TRBD1, 6 bases. Trimming pared 3 bases from V and 5 bases from J, leaving 17 bases between. CDR1 GTSNPN and CDR2 SVGIG come from the germline V gene (reference sequence). CDR3 size: 14 residues. Written as DNA, the CDR3 is TGTGCCTGGAGAGCTTTGGGGGCTTGGAACGAGCAGTACTTC. Encoded protein: CAWRALGAWNEQYF. The variable domain in full, completed from reference TRBV30 and TRBJ2-7, reads SQTIHQWPATLVQPVGSPLSLECTVEGTSNPNLYWYRQAAGRGLQLLFYSVGIGQISSEVPQNLSASRPQDRQFILSSKKLLLSDSGFYLCAWRALGAWNEQYFGPGTRLTVT.

Many counts were recorded for this clonotype. The chain is built from TRBV18 and TRBJ2-1; D possibly matches TRBD1 or TRBD2 (5 bases each). CDR1 is KGHSH and CDR2 is LQKENI in the germline V gene. With 4 bases removed from V and 7 bases from J, the gap between germline ends came to 11 bases. The CDR3 runs to 13 residues. CDR3 sequence (DNA): TGTGCCAGCTCACAGGGACGTGTGAATGAGCAGTTCTTC. Its protein product is CASSQGRVNEQFF.

There are many counts of this clonotype. The J gene is TRBJ2-2, the V gene TRBV6-6; the D is unclear. Germline V CDR1 and CDR2: MNHNY, SVGAGI (reference sequence). The CDR3 sequence is 11 residues long. V lost 2 bases and J lost 7, with 2 bases in between. In DNA, the CDR3 is TGTGCCAGCAGTTACGGCGGGGAGCTGTTTTTT. Protein product: CASSYGGELFF.

This clonotype was recorded many times. The gene calls are TRBV10-3 and TRBJ2-2, with D possibly matching TRBD2 (6 bases). Germline lookup yields CDR1 ENHRY and CDR2 SYGVKD. The CDR3 totals 14 residues. The V end lost 4 bases, the J end lost 4 bases, and 10 bases lay between the germline ends. The DNA for the CDR3 is TGTGCCATCAGTGGGGGACTGATCACCGGGGAGCTGTTTTTT. This codes for CAISGGLITGELFF.

At least ten counts were recorded for this clonotype. V usage is TRBV30 and J usage is TRBJ1-1, with 9 bases that match TRBD1. With V trimmed by 3 bases and J by 4 bases, 6 bases remained unmatched. CDR1 and CDR2 (germline): GTSNPN, SVGIG (reference sequence). This CDR3 contains 14 residues. The CDR3 DNA sequence: TGTGCCTGGAGCCGGACAGGGGCCGGCACTGAAGCTTTCTTT. This gives the protein CAWSRTGAGTEAFF.

This clonotype was seen ten or more times. The rearrangement uses TRBV19 and TRBJ1-5; 12 bases are shared with TRBD1. J was trimmed by 6 bases and V by 5 bases; bases with no gene match: 5. Looked up from germline, CDR1 is LNHDA and CDR2 is SQIVND (reference sequence). This CDR3 is 15 amino acids long. CDR3 DNA sequence: TGTGCCAGTAGTCCCGGGACAGGGGGCGGTCAGCCCCAGCATTTT. Its protein is CASSPGTGGGQPQHF.

The table lists this clonotype with many counts. The chain uses TRBV5-1 and TRBJ2-1; D gene unclear. Germline CDR1 SGHRS, CDR2 YFSETQ. CDR3 size: 12 residues. Trimming took 0 bases from V and 8 from J, leaving 6 bases between them. Written as DNA, the CDR3 is TGCGCCAGCAGCTTGGATGGAGATGAGCAGTTCTTC. Its protein is CASSLDGDEQFF.

This clonotype was seen at least ten times. The V and J genes are TRBV28 and TRBJ2-7, with TRBD2 as a possible D gene (6 bases). Trimming removed 6 bases at V and 0 bases at J, with 18 bases between. The germline CDR1 and CDR2 sequences are MDHEN and SYDVKM. The CDR3 extends over 16 amino acids. CDR3 in amino acids: CASSLAGLRSSYEQYF. As DNA, the CDR3 is TGTGCCAGCAGCCTTGCGGGACTTAGGAGCTCCTACGAGCAGTACTTC.

This clonotype came up many times. J is TRBJ1-5 and V is TRBV7-2; possible D gene TRBD1, 6 bases. Germline CDR1 is SGHTA and CDR2 is FQGNSA. This CDR3 contains 16 residues. The ends were cut back, 5 bases at V and 1 base at J, with 15 bases in the middle. CDR3 sequence: CASSNSPGTSNQPQHF. The CDR3 nucleotides are TGTGCCAGCAGCAACTCTCCCGGGACAAGCAATCAGCCCCAGCATTTT.